The 12 T cell receptor beta chains presented below share a single source sample, sequenced in a study of control samples from healthy donors and cancer patients (dated by TCRdb to 2018 to 2020). The library came from the immunoSEQ multiplex PCR assay. The table comes from immuneACCESS by way of TCRdb, which keeps in-frame sequences with V and J called. Part of the clones is missing from these tables; in studies checked, under half for an unresolved V gene and the rest for unknown reasons. In all, the sample holds 170,000 or so clones, and approximately 92% of those were seen once. Of the sample, approximately 1.4% is held by the ten largest clones. Sequencing was performed on blood. These receptors all come from a man under 40 in good health.

The chain recombines TRBV5-1 with TRBJ1-2; D remains unclear. The CDR3 contains 15 residues. From germline, CDR1 is SGHRS and CDR2 YFSETQ. V lost 2 bases, J lost 8 bases, and 19 bases lay in between. This chain's CDR3 is CASSFSTLSRAGYTF. CDR3 coding DNA: TGCGCCAGCAGCTTCTCTACCCTGAGTCGGGCAGGCTACACCTTC.

This clone was counted a few times. The chain couples TRBV6-5 to TRBJ1-1; the D is unclear. V gave up 7 bases and J gave up 7 bases, with 10 bases separating them. The germline V gene has CDR1 MNHEY and CDR2 SVGAGI. CDR3 size: 11 residues. The CDR3 sequence: CASTSWGEAFF. CDR3 bases: TGTGCCAGCACCTCCTGGGGTGAAGCTTTCTTT.

This chain connects TRBV5-1 to TRBJ2-2; D unresolved. Trimming took off 0 bases at V and 0 bases at J, with 9 bases between the two ends. The CDR3 loop spans 16 amino acids. Germline V gene sequence: CDR1 SGHRS, CDR2 YFSETQ. CDR3 sequence reads: CASSLGSFANTGELFF. The CDR3 nucleotides are TGCGCCAGCAGCTTGGGGAGTTTCGCGAACACCGGGGAGCTGTTTTTT.

The rearrangement joins TRBV7-9 to TRBJ2-4; 11 positions match TRBD1. The CDR3 consists of 17 residues. With 5 bases clipped from V and 1 base from J, the junction kept 7 bases outside the gene matches. CDR1 SEHNR and CDR2 FQNEAQ come from the germline V gene (reference sequence). In nucleotides, the CDR3 is TGTGCCAGCAGCCCTGGGACAGGGGGATATGCCAAAAACATTCAGTACTTC. It yields the protein CASSPGTGGYAKNIQYF. Full variable domain (outside the CDR3, taken from reference TRBV7-9 and TRBJ2-4): DTGVSQNPRHKITKRGQNVTFRCDPISEHNRLYWYRQTLGQGPEFLTYFQNEAQLEKSRLLSDRFSAERPKGSFSTLEIQRTEQGDSAMYLCASSPGTGGYAKNIQYFGAGTRLSVL.

The chain employs TRBV11-2 and TRBJ2-1, with D unclear. Germline CDR1 is SGHAT and CDR2 is FQNNGV. The V gene lost 6 bases and the J gene lost 6 bases, with 18 bases spanning the gap. This CDR3 is built from 15 residues. This CDR3 reads CASRSLGFLANEQFF. DNA of the CDR3: TGTGCCAGCAGATCCCTAGGTTTTCTGGCCAATGAGCAGTTCTTC.

CDR3 sequence reads: CASSPSYRLAVTYEQYF. The CDR3 nucleotides read TGTGCCAGCAGCCCTTCATACCGACTAGCGGTGACCTACGAGCAGTACTTC. The gene calls are TRBV11-2 and TRBJ2-7, with TRBD2 matching over 9 bases. This CDR3 has 17 residues. CDR1 SGHAT and CDR2 FQNNGV come from the germline V gene. With 5 bases clipped from V and 2 bases from J, the junction kept 13 bases outside the gene matches.

A note on this clone: This sample also contains other DNA sequences that code for the same CDR3. J is TRBJ1-4 and V is TRBV18; TRBD1 matches 7 bases. The CDR3 is 13 residues long. The junction had 0 bases not matched to a gene; V was cut back by 3 bases and J by 5 bases. Germline-derived CDR1 and CDR2 are KGHSH and LQKENI. CDR3 amino acids: CASSPGQNEKLFF. The CDR3 region has the DNA TGTGCCAGCTCACCGGGACAGAATGAAAAACTGTTTTTT.

The CDR3 here is CASSESAAGGGTGELFF. The CDR3 coding sequence is TGTGCCAGCAGTGAATCTGCGGCGGGAGGAGGGACCGGGGAGCTGTTTTTT. This sequence joins TRBV2 and TRBJ2-2; 8 nucleotides align to TRBD2. CDR1 and CDR2 (germline): SNHLY, FYNNEI. The length of the CDR3 is 17 residues. The V gene end was trimmed by 2 bases and the J gene end by 5 bases; junction bases not matched to a gene: 10. Together with reference TRBV2 and TRBJ2-2, the CDR3 gives the full variable domain: EPEVTQTPSHQVTQMGQEVILRCVPISNHLYFYWYRQILGQKVEFLVSFYNNEISEKSEIFDDQFSVERPDGSNFTLKIRSTKLEDSAMYFCASSESAAGGGTGELFFGEGSRLTVL.

The chain couples TRBV2 to TRBJ1-5, with D unclear. Germline lookup yields CDR1 SNHLY and CDR2 FYNNEI. The CDR3 has 12 residues. Trimming stripped 4 bases from V and 4 bases from J, with 5 bases between. The CDR3 loop reads CASSVGNQPQHF. CDR3 bases: TGTGCCAGCAGTGTAGGGAATCAGCCCCAGCATTTT.

V usage is TRBV6-5 and J usage is TRBJ2-2; D remains ambiguous. V shed 2 bases and J shed 0 bases, with 1 base lying between them. This CDR3 is 13 amino acids long. Per germline, CDR1 MNHEY and CDR2 SVGAGI. In DNA form, the CDR3 reads TGTGCCAGCAGTTACACGAACACCGGGGAGCTGTTTTTT. Translation: CASSYTNTGELFF.

V is TRBV5-4 and J is TRBJ1-1, with 10 nucleotides matching TRBD1. This CDR3 spans 16 amino acids. V lost 2 bases to trimming and J lost 10 bases; unmatched junction nucleotides: 14. CDR1 is SGHNT and CDR2 is YYREEE in the germline V gene (reference sequence). The CDR3 sequence is CASSFGGQGQMIRAFF. In nucleotides, the CDR3 is TGTGCCAGCAGCTTTGGGGGACAGGGGCAAATGATACGAGCTTTCTTT.

The chain couples TRBV23-1 to TRBJ1-6, with 8 bases that match TRBD1. TRBV23-1 is filed as an ORF, its function uncertain. The CDR3 is 15 residues long. Unmatched junction bases numbered 4, after V lost 4 bases and J lost 5 bases. CDR3 nucleotides: TGCGCCAGCAGTCTGACAGGGGCAAATAATTCACCCCTCCACTTT. It codes for CASSLTGANNSPLHF.